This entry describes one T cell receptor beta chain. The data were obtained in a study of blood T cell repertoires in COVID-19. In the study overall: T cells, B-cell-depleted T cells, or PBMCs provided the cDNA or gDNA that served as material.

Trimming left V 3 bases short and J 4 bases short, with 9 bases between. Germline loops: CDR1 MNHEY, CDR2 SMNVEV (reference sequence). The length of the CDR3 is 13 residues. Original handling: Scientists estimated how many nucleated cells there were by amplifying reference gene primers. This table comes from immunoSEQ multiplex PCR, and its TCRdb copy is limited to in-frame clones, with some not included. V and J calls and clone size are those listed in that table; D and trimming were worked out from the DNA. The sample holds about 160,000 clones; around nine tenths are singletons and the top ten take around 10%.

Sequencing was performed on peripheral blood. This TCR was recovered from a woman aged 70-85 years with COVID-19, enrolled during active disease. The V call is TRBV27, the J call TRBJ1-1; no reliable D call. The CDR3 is CASSLGGPTEAFF. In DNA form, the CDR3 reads TGTGCCAGCAGTTTGGGAGGACCCACTGAAGCTTTCTTT.